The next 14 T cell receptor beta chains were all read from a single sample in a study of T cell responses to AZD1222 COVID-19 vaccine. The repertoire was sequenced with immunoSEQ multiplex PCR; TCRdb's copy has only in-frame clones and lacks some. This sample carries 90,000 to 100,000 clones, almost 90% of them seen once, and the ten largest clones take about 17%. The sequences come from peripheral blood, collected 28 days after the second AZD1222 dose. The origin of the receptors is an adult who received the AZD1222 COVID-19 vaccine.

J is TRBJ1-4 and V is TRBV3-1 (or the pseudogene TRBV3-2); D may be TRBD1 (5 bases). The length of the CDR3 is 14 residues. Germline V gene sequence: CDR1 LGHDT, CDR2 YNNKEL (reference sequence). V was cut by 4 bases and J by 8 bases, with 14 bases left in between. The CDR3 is CASSPGPVGEKLFF. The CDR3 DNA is TGTGCCAGCAGCCCGGGACCGGTGGGGGAAAAACTGTTTTTT.

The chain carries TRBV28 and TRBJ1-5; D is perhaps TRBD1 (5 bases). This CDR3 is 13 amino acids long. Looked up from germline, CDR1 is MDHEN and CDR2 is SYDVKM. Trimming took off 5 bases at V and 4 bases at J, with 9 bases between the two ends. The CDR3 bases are TGTGCCAGCAGTGGTCAGGGTAATCAGCCCCAGCATTTT. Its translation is CASSGQGNQPQHF. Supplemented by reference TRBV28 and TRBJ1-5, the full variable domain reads DVKVTQSSRYLVKRTGEKVFLECVQDMDHENMFWYRQDPGLGLRLIYFSYDVKMKEKGDIPEGYSVSREKKERFSLILESASTNQTSMYLCASSGQGNQPQHFGDGTRLSIL.

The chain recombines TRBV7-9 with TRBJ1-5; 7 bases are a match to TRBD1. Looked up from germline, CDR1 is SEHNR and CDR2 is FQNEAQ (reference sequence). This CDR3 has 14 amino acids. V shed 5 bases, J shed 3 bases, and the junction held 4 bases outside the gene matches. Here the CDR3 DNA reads TGTGCCAGCAGCGCGGGGACAGACAATCAGCCCCAGCATTTT. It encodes CASSAGTDNQPQHF. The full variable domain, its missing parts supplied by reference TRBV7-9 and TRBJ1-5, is DTGVSQNPRHKITKRGQNVTFRCDPISEHNRLYWYRQTLGQGPEFLTYFQNEAQLEKSRLLSDRFSAERPKGSFSTLEIQRTEQGDSAMYLCASSAGTDNQPQHFGDGTRLSIL.

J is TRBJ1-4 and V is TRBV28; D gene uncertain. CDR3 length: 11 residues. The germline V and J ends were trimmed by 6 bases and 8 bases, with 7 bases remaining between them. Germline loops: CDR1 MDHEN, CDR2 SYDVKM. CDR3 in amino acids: CASRLREKLFF. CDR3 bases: TGTGCCAGCAGGCTAAGGGAAAAACTGTTTTTT.

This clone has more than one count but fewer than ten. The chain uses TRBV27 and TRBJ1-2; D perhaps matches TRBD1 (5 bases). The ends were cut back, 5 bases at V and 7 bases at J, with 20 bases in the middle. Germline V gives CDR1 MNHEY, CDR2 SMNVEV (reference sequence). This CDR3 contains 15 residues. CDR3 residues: CASSPHNKEQGGYTF. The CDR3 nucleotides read TGTGCCAGCAGTCCCCACAACAAAGAGCAGGGTGGCTACACCTTC.

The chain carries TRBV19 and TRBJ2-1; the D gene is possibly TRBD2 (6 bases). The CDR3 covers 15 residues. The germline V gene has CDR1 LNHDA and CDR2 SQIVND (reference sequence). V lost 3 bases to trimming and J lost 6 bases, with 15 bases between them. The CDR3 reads CASSIFGGLTNEQFF. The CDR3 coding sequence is TGTGCCAGTAGTATCTTTGGGGGACTCACCAATGAGCAGTTCTTC.

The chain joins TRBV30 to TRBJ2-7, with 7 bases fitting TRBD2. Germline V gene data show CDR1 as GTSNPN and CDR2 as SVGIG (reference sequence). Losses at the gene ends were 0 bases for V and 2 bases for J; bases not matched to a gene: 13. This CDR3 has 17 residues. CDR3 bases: TGTGCCTGGAGTGTGAGCTTCTGGGGCGGGAGTACCTACGAGCAGTACTTC. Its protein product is CAWSVSFWGGSTYEQYF.

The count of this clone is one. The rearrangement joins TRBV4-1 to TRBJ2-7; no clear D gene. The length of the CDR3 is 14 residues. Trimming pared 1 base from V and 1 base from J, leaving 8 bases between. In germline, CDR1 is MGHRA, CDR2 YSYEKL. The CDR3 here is CASSQVTVSYEQYF. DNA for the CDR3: TGCGCCAGCAGCCAAGTTACTGTATCCTACGAGCAGTACTTC.

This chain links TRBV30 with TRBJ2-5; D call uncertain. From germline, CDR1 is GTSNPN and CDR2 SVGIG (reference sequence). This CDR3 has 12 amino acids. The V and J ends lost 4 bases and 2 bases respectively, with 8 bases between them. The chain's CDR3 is CAWNVGQETQYF. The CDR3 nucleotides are TGTGCCTGGAATGTGGGACAAGAGACCCAGTACTTC.

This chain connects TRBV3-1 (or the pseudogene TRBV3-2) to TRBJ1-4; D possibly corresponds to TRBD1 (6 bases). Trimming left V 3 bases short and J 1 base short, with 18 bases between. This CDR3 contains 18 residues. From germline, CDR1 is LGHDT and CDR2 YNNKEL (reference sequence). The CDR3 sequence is CASSQQPIQTGTNEKLFF. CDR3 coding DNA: TGTGCCAGCAGCCAGCAACCCATCCAGACAGGAACTAATGAAAAACTGTTTTTT.

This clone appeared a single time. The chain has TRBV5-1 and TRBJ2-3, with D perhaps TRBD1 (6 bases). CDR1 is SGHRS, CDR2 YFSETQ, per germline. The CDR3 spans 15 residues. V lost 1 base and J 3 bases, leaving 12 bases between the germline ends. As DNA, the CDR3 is TGCGCCAGCAGCTTGAATTTAGGGGGTACAGATACGCAGTATTTT. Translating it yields CASSLNLGGTDTQYF.

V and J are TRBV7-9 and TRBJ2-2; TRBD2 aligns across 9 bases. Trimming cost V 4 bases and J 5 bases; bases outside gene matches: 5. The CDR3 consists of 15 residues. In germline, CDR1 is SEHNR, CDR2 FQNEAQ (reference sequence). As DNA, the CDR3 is TGTGCCAGCAGCTACGGGACTAGCTCAACCGGGGAGCTGTTTTTT. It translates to CASSYGTSSTGELFF.

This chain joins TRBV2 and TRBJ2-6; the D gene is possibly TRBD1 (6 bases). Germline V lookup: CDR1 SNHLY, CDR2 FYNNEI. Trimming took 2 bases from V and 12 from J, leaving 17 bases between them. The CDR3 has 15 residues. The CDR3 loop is CASSESDSLASVLTF. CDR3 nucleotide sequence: TGTGCCAGCAGTGAATCGGACAGCCTCGCTTCCGTCCTGACTTTC. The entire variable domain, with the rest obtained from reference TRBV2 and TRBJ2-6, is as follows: EPEVTQTPSHQVTQMGQEVILRCVPISNHLYFYWYRQILGQKVEFLVSFYNNEISEKSEIFDDQFSVERPDGSNFTLKIRSTKLEDSAMYFCASSESDSLASVLTFGAGSRLTVL.

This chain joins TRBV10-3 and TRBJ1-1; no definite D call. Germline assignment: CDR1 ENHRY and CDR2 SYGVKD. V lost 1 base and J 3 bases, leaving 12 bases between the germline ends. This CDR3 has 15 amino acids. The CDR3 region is CAISEFGRGDTEAFF. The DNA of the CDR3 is TGTGCCATCAGTGAGTTTGGCCGGGGAGACACTGAAGCTTTCTTT.